Detailed here is one T cell receptor (beta chain). Its target is unknown. These data belong to a study of cytomegalovirus exposure and HLA in healthy donors. Study findings and constraints: Later analysis associated a missense DCLRE1C variant with TCR beta V- and J-gene trimming. Later analysis suggested links between common viral pathogens and several top significant clusters. Among CMV-associated TCR beta chains, most appeared HLA-restricted in a later analysis.

Germline V gene sequence: CDR1 MDHEN, CDR2 SYDVKM. The ends lost 7 bases at V and 4 bases at J; junction bases unmatched: 16. The CDR3 has 16 residues. PCR was performed using 60 Vbeta and 13 Jbeta primers. Measured with immunoSEQ multiplex PCR; TCRdb has only the in-frame clones, and not every one. The profile shows around 160,000 clones, approximately 73% of them singletons. The gene calls are TRBV28 and TRBJ2-7; 7 bases align to TRBD1. Sequencing was performed on PBMCs. This clonotype originated in a man aged 50 to 60 in good health and CMV-seronegative. The CDR3 nucleotides read TGTGCCAGCACCGAAGAAGGTAGGGGGCCTGAATACGAGCAGTACTTC. Protein product: CASTEEGRGPEYEQYF.